These 16 T cell receptor beta chains were all obtained from the same sample, sequenced in a study of shared clonotypes between healthy human individuals. Produced via immunoSEQ multiplex PCR; TCRdb's table is partial and in-frame only. The sample holds some 500,000 clones, about 74% seen once. The sequencing input was PBMCs. These receptors came from a woman aged 35 to 49 in good health. Some clones in this sample may be carry-over from other donors' samples.

Only a few counts were recorded for this clone. This chain joins TRBV6-5 and TRBJ2-3, with 9 bases aligning to TRBD2. V lost 6 bases, J lost 0 bases, and 4 bases stayed unmatched. The CDR3 contains 15 residues. Germline values: CDR1 MNHEY, CDR2 SVGAGI. The CDR3 protein is CASRSSGASTDTQYF. The CDR3 nucleotides read TGTGCCAGCAGGTCTAGCGGGGCCAGCACAGATACGCAGTATTTT.

The J gene is TRBJ2-5, the V gene TRBV15; D perhaps matches TRBD1 (5 bases). The CDR3 contains 13 residues. The V end was cut by 8 bases, the J end by 2 bases, with 12 bases between. Per germline, CDR1 LNHNV and CDR2 YYDKDF (reference sequence). In DNA, the CDR3 is TGTGCCACCCAACAGGACAATCAAGAGACCCAGTACTTC. It encodes CATQQDNQETQYF.

The chain employs TRBV15 and TRBJ2-7; 7 bases align to TRBD2. Per germline, CDR1 LNHNV and CDR2 YYDKDF (reference sequence). CDR3 length: 16 amino acids. V shed 1 base, J shed 2 bases, and the junction held 8 bases outside the gene matches. The CDR3 protein is CATSRARASGTYEQYF. Here the CDR3 DNA reads TGTGCCACCAGCAGAGCCCGGGCTAGCGGTACCTACGAGCAGTACTTC.

This clone was picked up one time. V is TRBV7-9 and J is TRBJ1-2; D perhaps matches TRBD1 (6 bases). CDR3 length: 15 residues. V lost 6 bases and J lost 6, with 20 bases in between. Germline V gene sequence: CDR1 SEHNR, CDR2 FQNEAQ (reference sequence). CDR3 sequence: CASSIETGLLHGYTF. The CDR3 coding sequence is TGTGCCAGCAGTATCGAAACAGGGCTTTTACATGGCTACACCTTC.

The table lists this clone with a count of one. The chain combines TRBV6-1 with TRBJ2-5; D remains ambiguous. The J call is in doubt because the DNA end fits TRBJ2-7 better. This CDR3 has 13 residues. CDR1 is MNHNS and CDR2 is SASEGT in the germline V gene. Here the CDR3 DNA reads TGTGCCAGCAGTGAACAAGACTTCTACGAGCAGTACTTC. This encodes CASSEQDFYEQYF.

This rearrangement joins TRBV5-1 to TRBJ2-5; a weak D match, TRBD2 (5 bases). The J call may be incorrect, as the DNA end agrees better with TRBJ2-7. Per germline, CDR1 SGHRS and CDR2 YFSETQ. This CDR3 is 12 amino acids long. In DNA form, the CDR3 reads TGCGCCAGCAGCTTAGAGGGTTACGAGCAGTACTTC. This sequence encodes CASSLEGYEQYF.

This sequence joins TRBV10-2 and TRBJ2-7; TRBD2 aligns across 11 bases. V shed 10 bases, J shed 2 bases, and the junction held 7 bases outside the gene matches. Germline V CDR1 and CDR2: WSHSY, SAAADI. The CDR3 runs to 14 residues. CDR3 nucleotide sequence: TGCGCCACACGGGGACTAGCGGCTACCTACGAGCAGTACTTC. This gives the protein CATRGLAATYEQYF.

The CDR3 nucleotides read TGTGCCAGCAGCTTACAAGGACCCCTGTACAATGAGCAGTTCTTC. Protein product: CASSLQGPLYNEQFF. This rearrangement joins TRBV7-2 to TRBJ2-1; no clear D gene. The CDR3 sequence is 15 residues long. V was shortened by 2 bases and J by 4 bases, with 12 bases between the two germline ends. Germline assignment: CDR1 SGHTA and CDR2 FQGNSA.

The genes are TRBV7-3 and TRBJ2-5, with D unresolved. V gave up 4 bases and J gave up 5 bases, with 11 bases separating them. The CDR3 contains 13 residues. Germline CDR1 and CDR2: SGHTA and FQGTGA. The CDR3 nucleotides read TGTGCCAGCAGCTACTCCAACACGGAGACCCAGTACTTC. Protein sequence: CASSYSNTETQYF.

J is TRBJ2-1 and V is TRBV7-2; 10 positions match TRBD2. The V segment lost 2 bases and the J segment 7 bases; nucleotides outside the gene matches: 11. Per the germline V gene, CDR1 is SGHTA and CDR2 is FQGNSA. The CDR3 consists of 17 residues. The CDR3 DNA follows: TGTGCCAGCAGCTTAAACCCTCTAGCGGGAGCAGGTAATGAGCAGTTCTTC. Its protein product is CASSLNPLAGAGNEQFF.

The chain couples TRBV4-3 to TRBJ2-1; D is unresolved. The CDR3 length is 16 residues. The germline V gene encodes CDR1 LGHNA and CDR2 YSLEER. Trimming took off 1 base at V and 9 bases at J, with 19 bases between the two ends. CDR3 sequence (DNA): TGCGCCAGCAGCCAAGTGGTCGGGCCCCGACACGGTGAGCAGTTCTTC. It translates to CASSQVVGPRHGEQFF.

The chain combines TRBV5-1 with TRBJ2-7; D is perhaps TRBD2 (7 bases). Trimming shortened V by 4 bases and J by 2 bases, and 13 bases separated the two germline ends. The CDR3 sequence is 14 residues long. Germline loops: CDR1 SGHRS, CDR2 YFSETQ. CDR3 residues: CASSPGGPTYEQYF. Written as DNA, the CDR3 is TGCGCCAGCAGCCCCGGGGGGCCCACCTACGAGCAGTACTTC.

This clone was detected a few times. The rearrangement links TRBV7-2 to TRBJ2-3, with 11 bases identical to TRBD1. Germline assignment: CDR1 SGHTA and CDR2 FQGNSA. This CDR3 spans 16 amino acids. V lost 5 bases, J lost 1 base, and 5 bases stayed unmatched. The CDR3 DNA reads as TGTGCCAGCAGCGCCCTGGGACAGGGGGGCACAGATACGCAGTATTTT. Protein: CASSALGQGGTDTQYF.

In this sample, this clone turned up a few times. This chain links TRBV7-3 with TRBJ2-1, with a weak D call TRBD1 (6 bases). CDR3 size: 13 residues. CDR1 is SGHTA, CDR2 FQGTGA, per germline. Trimming stripped 6 bases from V and 9 bases from J, with 15 bases between. CDR3 sequence: CASRFQGSSEQFF. For the CDR3, the DNA is TGTGCCAGCAGATTCCAGGGGTCCAGTGAGCAGTTCTTC.

The table lists this clone with many counts. Distinct nucleotide sequences in the sample also encode this CDR3. V is TRBV25-1 and J is TRBJ2-5; 9 bases match TRBD1. The better agreement between TRBJ2-7 and the DNA end casts doubt on the J call. The germline gives CDR1 MGHDK, CDR2 SYGVNS. The CDR3 loop spans 18 amino acids. As DNA, the CDR3 is TGTGCCAGCAGTGACCTGCCCCCGGGACAGGGTTTGCCCTACGAGCAGTACTTC. It codes for CASSDLPPGQGLPYEQYF.

The V and J genes are TRBV5-1 and TRBJ2-2; no reliable D call. There are 14 residues in the CDR3. The germline gives CDR1 SGHRS, CDR2 YFSETQ. The ends were cut back, 7 bases at V and 6 bases at J, with 16 bases in the middle. CDR3 amino acids: CASGTESYAGELFF. The CDR3 DNA follows: TGCGCCAGCGGAACAGAATCGTACGCCGGGGAGCTGTTTTTT.